One TCR beta chain is described in this entry. The antigen is unknown. The sample is drawn from a study of cytomegalovirus exposure and HLA in healthy donors. PCR primers comprised 60 Vbeta and 13 Jbeta primers. Some clones are missing from TCRdb's copy, which holds only in-frame ones; the method was immunoSEQ multiplex PCR. This repertoire shows some 90,000 clones, about two thirds found once; its top ten account for around 8%. General study findings and limits: An ancestry cluster, one associated with Asian ancestry, reportedly showed fewer N-insertions than the approximately 700-donor mean in a later analysis.

Sequenced: PBMCs. The receptor was isolated from a man between 60 and 70 years old in good health and CMV-seronegative.

The CDR3, as DNA: TGTGCCAGCCGACGCGGGGTAGATGGTGAAAAACTGTTTTTT. Translation gives CASRRGVDGEKLFF. The chain couples TRBV7-2 to TRBJ1-4, with D uncertain. V lost 8 bases to trimming and J lost 7 bases, with 17 bases between them. CDR3 length: 14 amino acids. Germline CDR1 reads SGHTA; CDR2 reads FQGNSA.